These T cell receptor beta chains were read from a single sample in a study of CD4 T cell repertoires and nickel. TCRdb independently ran MiXCR on the RT-PCR reads; one entry per CDR3 protein. The table shows almost 150 distinct CDR3 sequences, with less than 80% occurring only once. The sample consisted of CD4+ T cells from blood, not recorded whether cultured. These receptors were collected from a human donor in a nickel allergy study, with or without nickel allergy (not recorded which). It is not recorded whether this sample comes from one donor or several. The CDR3 runs from the conserved cysteine through the conserved F or W. A D gene is named only where the DNA matches it firmly. A clone size is listed for some rows: how often the clone was seen (once, few, many), or a class if it is expanded.

clone_size	v_call	j_call	d_call	cdr3_nt	cdr3_aa
NA	TRBV5-1	TRBJ1-3	NA	TGCGCCAGCAGTTTAGGACAGACAGCTGGAAACACCATATATTTT	CASSLGQTAGNTIYF
few	TRBV20-1	TRBJ2-2	TRBD2	TGCAGTGCTAGGGATGGCGGGGGGGCCGGGGAGCTGTTTTTT	CSARDGGGAGELFF
NA	TRBV20-1	TRBJ2-5	NA	TGCAGTGCTAGCTCGGGCCTCCAAGAGACCCAGTACTTC	CSASSGLQETQYF
NA	TRBV7-7	TRBJ2-7	NA	TGTGCTAGCAGCTCCGAGCTTGGCAACGAGCAGTACTTC	CASSSELGNEQYF
few	TRBV25-1	TRBJ2-5	TRBD2	TGTGCCAGCACCAACGGCGGGGGTAAAGAGACCCAGTACTTC	CASTNGGGKETQYF
NA	TRBV5-8	TRBJ1-1	NA	TGTGCCAGCAGCTTTCGAGGGTCGGGTGTCACTGAAGCTTTCTTT	CASSFRGSGVTEAFF
NA	TRBV29-1	TRBJ2-3	NA	TGCAGCGTTGATCGAACCGGGGTGGAGGGAGATACGCAGTATTTT	CSVDRTGVEGDTQYF